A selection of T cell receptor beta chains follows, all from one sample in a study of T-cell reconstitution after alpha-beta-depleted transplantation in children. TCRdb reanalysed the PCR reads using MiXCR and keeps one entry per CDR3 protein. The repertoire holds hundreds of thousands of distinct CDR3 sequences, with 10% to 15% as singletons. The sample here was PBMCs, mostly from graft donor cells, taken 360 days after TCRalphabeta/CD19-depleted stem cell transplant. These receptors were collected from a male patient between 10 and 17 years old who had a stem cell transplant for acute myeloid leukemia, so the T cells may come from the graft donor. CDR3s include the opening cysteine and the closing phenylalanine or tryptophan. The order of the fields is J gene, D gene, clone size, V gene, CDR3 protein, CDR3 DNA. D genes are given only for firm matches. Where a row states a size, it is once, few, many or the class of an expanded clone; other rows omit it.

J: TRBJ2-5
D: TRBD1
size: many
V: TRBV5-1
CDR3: CASSFSAGTGETQYF
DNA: TGCGCCAGCAGCTTTTCGGCGGGGACAGGAGAGACCCAGTACTTC

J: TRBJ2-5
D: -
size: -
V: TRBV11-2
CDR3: CASSLGAMGAETQYF
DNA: TGTGCCAGCAGCTTAGGGGCCATGGGGGCAGAGACCCAGTACTTC

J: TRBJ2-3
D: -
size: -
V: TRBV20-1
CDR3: CSAPDSIWADTQYF
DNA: TGCAGTGCGCCCGACTCGATCTGGGCAGATACGCAGTATTTT

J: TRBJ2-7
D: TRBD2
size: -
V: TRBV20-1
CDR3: CSPIAPMGGRYEQYF
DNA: TGCAGTCCAATAGCCCCTATGGGGGGGAGATACGAGCAGTACTTC

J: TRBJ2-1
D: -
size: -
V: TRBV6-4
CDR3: CASRADRLYNEQFF
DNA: TGTGCCAGCAGGGCGGACAGATTATACAATGAGCAGTTCTTC

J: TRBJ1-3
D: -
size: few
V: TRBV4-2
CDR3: CASSFRRPGGGNTIYF
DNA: TGTGCCAGCAGCTTCCGCCGCCCGGGGGGCGGAAACACCATATATTTT

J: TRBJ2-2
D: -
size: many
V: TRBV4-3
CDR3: CASSQVLANTGELFF
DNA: TGCGCCAGCAGCCAAGTACTCGCGAACACCGGGGAGCTGTTTTTT

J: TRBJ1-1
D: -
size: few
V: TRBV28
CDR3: CASSSSGVPNTEAFF
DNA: TGTGCCAGCAGTTCATCAGGGGTTCCGAACACTGAAGCTTTCTTT

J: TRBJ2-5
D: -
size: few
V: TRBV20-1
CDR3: CSARAGAGGETQYF
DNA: TGCAGTGCTAGAGCGGGGGCTGGTGGAGAGACCCAGTACTTC

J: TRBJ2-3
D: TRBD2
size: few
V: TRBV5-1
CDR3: CASSSAAGGLTDTQYF
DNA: TGCGCCAGCAGCTCCGCAGCGGGAGGGCTCACAGATACGCAGTATTTT

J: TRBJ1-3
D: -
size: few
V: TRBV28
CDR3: CASSGWGRNTIYF
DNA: TGTGCCAGCAGTGGGTGGGGGAGAAACACCATATATTTT

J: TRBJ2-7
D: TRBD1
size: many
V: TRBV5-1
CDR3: CASSQETGGSYEQYF
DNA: TGCGCCAGCAGCCAAGAGACAGGGGGTTCCTACGAGCAGTACTTC

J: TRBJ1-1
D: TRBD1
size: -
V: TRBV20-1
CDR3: CSAHRQGPNTEAFF
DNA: TGCAGTGCGCACCGACAGGGACCGAACACTGAAGCTTTCTTT

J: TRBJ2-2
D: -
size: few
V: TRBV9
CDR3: CASSPGQQSGTTGELFF
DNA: TGTGCCAGCAGCCCAGGTCAGCAGTCGGGGACCACCGGGGAGCTGTTTTTT

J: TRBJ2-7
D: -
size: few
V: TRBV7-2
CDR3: CASSLVPSFYEQYF
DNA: TGTGCCAGCAGCTTAGTGCCCAGCTTCTACGAGCAGTACTTC

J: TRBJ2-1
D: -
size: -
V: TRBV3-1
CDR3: CASSQDKPPIANEQFF
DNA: TGTGCCAGCAGCCAAGACAAGCCACCTATAGCGAATGAGCAGTTCTTC

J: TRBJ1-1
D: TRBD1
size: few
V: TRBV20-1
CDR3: CSARPTGRTEAFF
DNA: TGCAGTGCTAGACCGACAGGGAGGACTGAAGCTTTCTTT

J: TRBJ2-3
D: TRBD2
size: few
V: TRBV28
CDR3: CASSLLGTSGPDTQYF
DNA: TGTGCCAGCAGTTTATTAGGGACTAGCGGGCCAGATACGCAGTATTTT

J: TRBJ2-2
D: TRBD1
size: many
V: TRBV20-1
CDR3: CSATGGTGGELFF
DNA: TGCAGTGCTACAGGGGGTACGGGCGGGGAGCTGTTTTTT

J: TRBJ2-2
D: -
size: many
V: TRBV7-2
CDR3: CASSRVRTGELFF
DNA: TGTGCCAGCAGCCGGGTTAGGACCGGGGAGCTGTTTTTT

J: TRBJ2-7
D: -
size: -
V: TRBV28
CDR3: CASSLLEGLGEFEQYF
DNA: TGTGCCAGCAGTTTATTAGAAGGCCTTGGGGAATTCGAGCAGTACTTC

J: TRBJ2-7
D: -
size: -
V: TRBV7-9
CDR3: CASSSFRGRTTPEQYF
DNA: TGTGCCAGCAGCTCCTTCCGGGGGCGGACGACCCCCGAGCAGTACTTC

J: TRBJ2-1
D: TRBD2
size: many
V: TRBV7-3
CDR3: CASSSGMGRDYNEQFF
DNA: TGTGCCAGCAGCTCGGGTATGGGGAGGGACTACAATGAGCAGTTCTTC

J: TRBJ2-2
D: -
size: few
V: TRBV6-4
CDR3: CASSTDGVGGELFF
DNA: TGTGCCAGCAGTACCGACGGGGTCGGCGGGGAGCTGTTTTTT

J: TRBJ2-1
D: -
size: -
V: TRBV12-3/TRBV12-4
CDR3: CASSGTTWNNEQFF
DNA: TGTGCCAGCAGTGGGACGACTTGGAACAATGAGCAGTTCTTC

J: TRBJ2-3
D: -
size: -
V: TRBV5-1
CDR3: CASSLELAGSDTDTQYF
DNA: TGCGCCAGCAGCTTGGAATTGGCAGGATCAGACACAGATACGCAGTATTTT

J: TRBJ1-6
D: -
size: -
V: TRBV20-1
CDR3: CSATDPAGRALHF
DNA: TGCAGTGCTACAGACCCGGCAGGGAGGGCCCTCCACTTT

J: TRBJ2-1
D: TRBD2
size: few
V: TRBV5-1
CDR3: CASSREAGFYNEQFF
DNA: TGCGCCAGCAGCAGAGAAGCGGGATTCTACAATGAGCAGTTCTTC

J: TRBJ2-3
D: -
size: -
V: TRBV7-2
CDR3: CASSIRVDTQYF
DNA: TGTGCCAGCAGCATAAGGGTAGATACGCAGTATTTT

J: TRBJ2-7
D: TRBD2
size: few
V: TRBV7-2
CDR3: CASSDIPLREWGGSYEQYF
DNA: TGTGCCAGCAGCGATATTCCCCTGCGGGAGTGGGGGGGCTCCTACGAGCAGTACTTC

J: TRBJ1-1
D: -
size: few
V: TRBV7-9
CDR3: CASSLYQAEAFF
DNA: TGTGCCAGCAGCTTATATCAGGCTGAAGCTTTCTTT

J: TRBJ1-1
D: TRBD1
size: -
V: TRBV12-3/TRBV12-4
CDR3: CASSLWTGWDTEAFF
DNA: TGTGCCAGCAGCCTCTGGACAGGGTGGGACACTGAAGCTTTCTTT

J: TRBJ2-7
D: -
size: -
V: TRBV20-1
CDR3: CSAPEAGPYEQYF
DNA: TGCAGTGCTCCGGAGGCGGGACCCTACGAGCAGTACTTC

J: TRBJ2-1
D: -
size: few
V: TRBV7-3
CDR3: CASSPLATTRQFF
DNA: TGTGCCAGCAGCCCCCTAGCGACTACTCGCCAGTTCTTC

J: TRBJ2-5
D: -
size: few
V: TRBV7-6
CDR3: CASSLTGASKETQYF
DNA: TGTGCCAGCAGCTTAACGGGAGCCAGTAAAGAGACCCAGTACTTC

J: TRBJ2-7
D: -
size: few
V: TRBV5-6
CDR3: CASTLTGGTYEQYF
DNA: TGTGCCAGCACCCTGACAGGAGGTACCTACGAGCAGTACTTC